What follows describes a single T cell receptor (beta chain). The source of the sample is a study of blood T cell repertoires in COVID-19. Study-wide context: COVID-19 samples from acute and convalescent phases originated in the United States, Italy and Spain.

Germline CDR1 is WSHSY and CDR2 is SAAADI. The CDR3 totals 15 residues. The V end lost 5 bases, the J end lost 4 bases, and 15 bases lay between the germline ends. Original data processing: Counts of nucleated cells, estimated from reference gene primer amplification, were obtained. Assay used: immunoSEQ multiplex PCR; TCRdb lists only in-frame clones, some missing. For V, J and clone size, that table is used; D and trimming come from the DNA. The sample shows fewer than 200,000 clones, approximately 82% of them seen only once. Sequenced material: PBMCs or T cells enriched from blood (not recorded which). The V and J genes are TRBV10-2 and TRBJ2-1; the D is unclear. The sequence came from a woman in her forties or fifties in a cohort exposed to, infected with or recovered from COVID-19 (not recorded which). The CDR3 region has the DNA TGCGCCAGCAGTCGTCTCGGAGCAGAGTACAATGAGCAGTTCTTC. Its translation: CASSRLGAEYNEQFF.